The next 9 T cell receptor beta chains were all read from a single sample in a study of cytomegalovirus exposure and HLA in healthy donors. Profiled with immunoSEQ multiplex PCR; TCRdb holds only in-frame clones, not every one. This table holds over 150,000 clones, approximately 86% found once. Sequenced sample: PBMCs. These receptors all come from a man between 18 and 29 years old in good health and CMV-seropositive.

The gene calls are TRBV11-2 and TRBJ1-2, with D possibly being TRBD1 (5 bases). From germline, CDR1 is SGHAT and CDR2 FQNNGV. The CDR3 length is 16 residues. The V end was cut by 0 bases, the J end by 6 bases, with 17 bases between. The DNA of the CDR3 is TGTGCCAGCAGCTTAGACAGGGCTACGGCCGATGATGGCTACACCTTC. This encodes CASSLDRATADDGYTF.

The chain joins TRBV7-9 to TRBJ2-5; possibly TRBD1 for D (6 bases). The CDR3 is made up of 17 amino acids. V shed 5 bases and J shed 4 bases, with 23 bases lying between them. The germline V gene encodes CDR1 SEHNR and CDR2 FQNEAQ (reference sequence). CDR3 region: CASSTVGGSYWGETQYF. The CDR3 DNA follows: TGTGCCAGCAGCACTGTAGGGGGATCTTATTGGGGAGAGACCCAGTACTTC.

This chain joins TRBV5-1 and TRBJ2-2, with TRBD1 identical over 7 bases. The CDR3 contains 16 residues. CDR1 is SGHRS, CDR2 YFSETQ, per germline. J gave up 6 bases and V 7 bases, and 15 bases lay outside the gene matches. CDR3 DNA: TGCGCCAGCTTCAGGCCGTACAGGGGTCCCCCCGGGGAGCTGTTTTTT. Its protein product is CASFRPYRGPPGELFF.

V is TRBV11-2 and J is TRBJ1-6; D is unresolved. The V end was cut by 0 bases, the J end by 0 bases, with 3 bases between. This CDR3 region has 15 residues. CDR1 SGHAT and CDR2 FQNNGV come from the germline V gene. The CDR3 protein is CASSLDRSYNSPLHF. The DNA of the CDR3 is TGTGCCAGCAGCTTAGATCGCTCCTATAATTCACCCCTCCACTTT. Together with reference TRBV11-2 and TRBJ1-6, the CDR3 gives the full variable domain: EAGVAQSPRYKIIEKRQSVAFWCNPISGHATLYWYQQILGQGPKLLIQFQNNGVVDDSQLPKDRFSAERLKGVDSTLKIQPAKLEDSAVYLCASSLDRSYNSPLHFGNGTRLTVT.

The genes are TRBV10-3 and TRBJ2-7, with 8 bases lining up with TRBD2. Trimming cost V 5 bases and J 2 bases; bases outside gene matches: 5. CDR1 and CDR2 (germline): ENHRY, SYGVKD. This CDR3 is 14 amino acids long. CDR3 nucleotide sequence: TGTGCCATCAGTCAGACTAGCGCAACCTACGAGCAGTACTTC. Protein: CAISQTSATYEQYF.

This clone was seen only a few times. The CDR3 DNA reads TGTGCCAGCAGTGGACAGGCGGTGAACACTGAAGCTTTCTTT. This sequence encodes CASSGQAVNTEAFF. The V and J genes are TRBV2 and TRBJ1-1; D is perhaps TRBD1 (6 bases). V was pared by 4 bases and J by 0 bases, with 9 bases between. CDR1 and CDR2 (germline): SNHLY, FYNNEI. The length of the CDR3 is 14 residues.

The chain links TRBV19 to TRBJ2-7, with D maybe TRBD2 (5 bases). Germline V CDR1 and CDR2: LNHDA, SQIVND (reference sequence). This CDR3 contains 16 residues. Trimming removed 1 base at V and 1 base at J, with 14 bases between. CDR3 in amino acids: CASSIAVRDSSYEQYF. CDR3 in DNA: TGTGCCAGTAGTATAGCGGTGAGGGATTCATCCTACGAGCAGTACTTC.

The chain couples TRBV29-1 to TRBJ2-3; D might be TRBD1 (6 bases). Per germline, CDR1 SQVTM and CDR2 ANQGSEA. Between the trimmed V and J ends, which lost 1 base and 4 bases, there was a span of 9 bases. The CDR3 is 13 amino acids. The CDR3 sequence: CSVEGGGPDTQYF. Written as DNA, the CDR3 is TGCAGCGTTGAAGGAGGGGGACCAGATACGCAGTATTTT.

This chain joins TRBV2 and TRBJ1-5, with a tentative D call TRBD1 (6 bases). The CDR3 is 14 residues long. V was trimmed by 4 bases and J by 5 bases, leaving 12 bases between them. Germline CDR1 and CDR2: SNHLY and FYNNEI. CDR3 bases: TGTGCCAGCAGTGGGGACACCACACATCAGCCCCAGCATTTT. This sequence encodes CASSGDTTHQPQHF.